This T cell receptor (beta chain) stems from a study of T cells in Graves' hyperthyroidism and ophthalmopathy. Remarks on this clonotype: Its matching antigen is unknown.

TCR beta CDR3 regions were amplified from RNA transcripts. First-round RT-PCR of the TCR CDR3 relied on the HTBI primer set. Using its own MiXCR run on the multiplex PCR reads, TCRdb lists one record per CDR3 protein. The sample consists of fewer than 250,000 distinct CDR3 sequences, more than 20% of them appearing once. PBMCs were collected from an approximately 9.5 ml volume of fresh peripheral blood. Study observations and caveats: In validation, the model predicted ophthalmopathy. These predictions came a median about 6.8 months before onset.

Sequencing input: blood. This receptor was obtained from a woman aged 35 to 49 with Graves' ophthalmopathy.

In DNA, the CDR3 is TGTGCCAGCAGCCCCCGGGACAGATATGGCTACACCTTC. This gives the protein CASSPRDRYGYTF. This sequence joins TRBV7-2 and TRBJ1-2; the match to TRBD1 covers 7 bases. CDR3 length: 13 residues. Trimming at V came to 5 bases and at J to 5 bases, leaving 5 bases not matched to a gene. Germline lookup yields CDR1 SGHTA and CDR2 FQGNSA.